The 29 T cell receptor beta chains below were found in one sample sequenced in a study of blood T cell repertoires in COVID-19. Clones were read by immunoSEQ multiplex PCR, and TCRdb kept only the in-frame ones, dropping some. The table includes roughly 150,000 clones, more than 70% detected once. The sample consisted of peripheral blood. These receptors originate from a human donor in a cohort sampled during active COVID-19.

The J gene is TRBJ2-3, the V gene TRBV3-1 (or the pseudogene TRBV3-2); 8 bases line up with TRBD2. Germline assignment: CDR1 LGHDT and CDR2 YNNKEL (reference sequence). J lost 1 base, V lost 4 bases, and 4 bases had no gene match. The CDR3 covers 15 residues. As DNA, the CDR3 is TGTGCCAGCAGCCTGCGGGGGGTCGGCACAGATACGCAGTATTTT. Its protein product is CASSLRGVGTDTQYF.

The rearrangement joins TRBV6-2 or TRBV6-3 to TRBJ1-5; D call uncertain. Per the germline V gene, CDR1 is MNHEY and CDR2 is SVGEGT. CDR3 size: 13 residues. V lost 2 bases, J lost 7 bases, and 9 bases lay in between. CDR3 region: CASSYGLGQPQHF. CDR3 DNA sequence: TGTGCCAGCAGTTACGGGCTTGGGCAGCCCCAGCATTTT.

This chain connects TRBV6-1 to TRBJ1-2; 7 bases are a match to TRBD1. The trim removed 2 bases at V and 0 bases at J, leaving 3 bases unmatched. The CDR3 covers 15 residues. In germline, CDR1 is MNHNS, CDR2 SASEGT. CDR3 DNA sequence: TGTGCCAGCAGTGAAATGGGACAGCCTAACTATGGCTACACCTTC. Its protein product is CASSEMGQPNYGYTF.

This clone was recorded once. The rearrangement uses TRBV7-9 and TRBJ2-1; a weak D match, TRBD1 (7 bases). Germline CDR1 SEHNR, CDR2 FQNEAQ (reference sequence). V gave up 2 bases and J gave up 5 bases, with 16 bases separating them. The CDR3 is made up of 16 amino acids. The CDR3 sequence: CASSLKPGGRNNEQFF. As DNA, the CDR3 is TGTGCCAGCAGCTTAAAGCCAGGGGGGAGGAACAATGAGCAGTTCTTC. The full variable domain, rest sourced from reference TRBV7-9 and TRBJ2-1, is DTGVSQNPRHKITKRGQNVTFRCDPISEHNRLYWYRQTLGQGPEFLTYFQNEAQLEKSRLLSDRFSAERPKGSFSTLEIQRTEQGDSAMYLCASSLKPGGRNNEQFFGPGTRLTVL.

The J gene is TRBJ2-1, the V gene TRBV7-6; TRBD2 agrees at 9 bases. Germline V gene data show CDR1 as SGHVS and CDR2 as FNYEAQ. The V segment lost 1 base and the J segment 3 bases; nucleotides outside the gene matches: 4. This CDR3 has 16 residues. The CDR3 reads CASSLGGGAFYNEQFF. DNA of the CDR3: TGTGCCAGCAGCTTAGGCGGGGGGGCTTTCTACAATGAGCAGTTCTTC.

The CDR3 DNA reads TGTGCCAGCAGTAACCCCCGGGAGGGCAATCAGCCCCAGCATTTT. Protein: CASSNPREGNQPQHF. The chain recombines TRBV6-5 with TRBJ1-5, with no clear D. Trimming shortened V by 5 bases and J by 2 bases, and 13 bases separated the two germline ends. The germline CDR1 and CDR2 sequences are MNHEY and SVGAGI. The length of the CDR3 is 15 residues.

In its sample, this clone was seen once. The gene calls are TRBV19 and TRBJ1-5; D gene uncertain. The CDR3 is 13 amino acids. V lost 7 bases, J lost 7 bases, and 14 bases lay in between. Germline V lookup: CDR1 LNHDA, CDR2 SQIVND (reference sequence). DNA of the CDR3: TGTGCCAGTACCTCCTTTCTACGGCAGCCCCAGCATTTT. Its translation: CASTSFLRQPQHF.

The chain uses TRBV25-1 and TRBJ1-3; 7 bases are shared with TRBD1. V was clipped by 4 bases and J by 0 bases; unmatched bases: 6. The CDR3 is 16 residues long. The germline V gene encodes CDR1 MGHDK and CDR2 SYGVNS. CDR3 DNA sequence: TGTGCCAGCAGTGGTACAGGGGCTCCCTCTGGAAACACCATATATTTT. Amino acids: CASSGTGAPSGNTIYF.

The chain links TRBV7-8 to TRBJ1-6; 7 bases agree with TRBD1. V lost 3 bases to trimming and J lost 3 bases; unmatched junction nucleotides: 2. Per germline, CDR1 SGHVS and CDR2 FQNEAQ. CDR3 length: 15 residues. CDR3 region: CASSFRDSYNSPLHF. CDR3 DNA sequence: TGTGCCAGCAGCTTTCGGGACAGCTATAATTCACCCCTCCACTTT. Together with reference TRBV7-8 and TRBJ1-6, the CDR3 gives the full variable domain: GAGVSQSPRYKVAKRGQDVALRCDPISGHVSLFWYQQALGQGPEFLTYFQNEAQLDKSGLPSDRFFAERPEGSVSTLKIQRTQQEDSAVYLCASSFRDSYNSPLHFGNGTRLTVT.

This clone was recorded only once. This chain connects TRBV10-3 to TRBJ1-5; TRBD1 matches at 9 bases. The CDR3 has 15 residues. CDR1 is ENHRY, CDR2 SYGVKD, per germline. Unmatched junction bases numbered 4, after V lost 6 bases and J lost 1 base. The DNA for the CDR3 is TGTGCCATCAGCGGGACAGGGCTCAGCAATCAGCCCCAGCATTTT. Residues: CAISGTGLSNQPQHF.

The rearrangement links TRBV6-5 to TRBJ1-3, with 11 positions matching TRBD1. The CDR3 is 15 residues long. Germline-derived CDR1 and CDR2 are MNHEY and SVGAGI. Trimming cost V 4 bases and J 4 bases; bases outside gene matches: 3. The CDR3 DNA sequence: TGTGCCAGCAGTTCCGGACAGGGGGCGGGAAACACCATATATTTT. Protein product: CASSSGQGAGNTIYF.

The chain couples TRBV19 to TRBJ2-3, with 8 bases identical to TRBD2. The CDR3 has 18 residues. Germline CDR1 reads LNHDA; CDR2 reads SQIVND (reference sequence). The junction had 12 bases not matched to a gene; V was cut back by 2 bases and J by 2 bases. The CDR3 DNA follows: TGTGCCAGTAGTATACCTCCTAACGAGCGGGGGATCACAGATACGCAGTATTTT. This sequence encodes CASSIPPNERGITDTQYF.

This chain joins TRBV30 and TRBJ1-4; D unclear. Deletions cut 1 base from V and 6 bases from J, with 21 bases between. Germline CDR1 GTSNPN, CDR2 SVGIG (reference sequence). CDR3 size: 17 residues. CDR3 sequence reads: CAWSASPLPGIHEKLFF. The CDR3 DNA follows: TGTGCCTGGAGTGCCTCCCCGCTTCCGGGAATTCATGAAAAACTGTTTTTT. Looking up the rest from reference TRBV30 and TRBJ1-4 gives the full variable domain: SQTIHQWPATLVQPVGSPLSLECTVEGTSNPNLYWYRQAAGRGLQLLFYSVGIGQISSEVPQNLSASRPQDRQFILSSKKLLLSDSGFYLCAWSASPLPGIHEKLFFGSGTQLSVL.

The chain couples TRBV7-2 to TRBJ2-2; 8 bases agree with TRBD2. The CDR3 length is 15 residues. CDR1 and CDR2 from the germline V gene are SGHTA and FQGNSA. V dropped 5 bases and J dropped 5; count of bases not matched to a gene: 7. CDR3 residues: CASSGAGGGTGELFF. CDR3 in DNA: TGTGCCAGCAGCGGTGCGGGGGGCGGAACCGGGGAGCTGTTTTTT.

This rearrangement joins TRBV29-1 to TRBJ2-4; 7 bases map to TRBD1. J lost 0 bases, V lost 6 bases, and 2 bases had no gene match. Germline CDR1 reads SQVTM; CDR2 reads ANQGSEA. The CDR3 covers 13 residues. CDR3 sequence: CSVQGLAKNIQYF. The CDR3 region has the DNA TGCAGCGTACAGGGGTTAGCCAAAAACATTCAGTACTTC.

The chain combines TRBV6-5 with TRBJ2-2, with D possibly TRBD1 on 8 matching bases. CDR3 size: 16 residues. V lost 0 bases to trimming and J lost 5 bases, with 13 bases between them. The germline V gene encodes CDR1 MNHEY and CDR2 SVGAGI. CDR3 sequence: CASSYSGQGGTGELFF. The CDR3 region has the DNA TGTGCCAGCAGTTACTCCGGACAGGGAGGGACCGGGGAGCTGTTTTTT.

This clone was seen once. The chain is built from TRBV16 and TRBJ2-1, with TRBD1 identical over 8 bases. The CDR3 extends over 13 amino acids. Unmatched junction bases numbered 10, after V lost 4 bases and J lost 14 bases. Germline V gives CDR1 KGHSY, CDR2 FQNENV. The CDR3 DNA reads as TGTGCCAGCAGCCTCGATCGACAGGGGAGCAAGTTCTTC. Translating gives CASSLDRQGSKFF.

The rearrangement links TRBV27 to TRBJ1-1; D perhaps matches TRBD1 (5 bases). V was shortened by 3 bases and J by 5 bases, with 10 bases between the two germline ends. Germline CDR1 and CDR2: MNHEY and SMNVEV (reference sequence). The length of the CDR3 is 13 residues. CDR3 protein: CASSFGGGTEAFF. CDR3 DNA: TGTGCCAGCAGTTTCGGGGGGGGGACTGAAGCTTTCTTT.

This rearrangement joins TRBV9 to TRBJ1-1, with a weak D call TRBD1 (5 bases). This CDR3 region has 15 residues. V was trimmed by 0 bases and J by 3 bases, leaving 12 bases between them. The germline V gene encodes CDR1 SGDLS and CDR2 YYNGEE. CDR3 coding DNA: TGTGCCAGCAGCGTAGATGGGGAGGGGTACACTGAAGCTTTCTTT. Protein sequence: CASSVDGEGYTEAFF.

The chain links TRBV11-2 to TRBJ1-3; D unresolved. Germline CDR1 reads SGHAT; CDR2 reads FQNNGV. This CDR3 has 12 amino acids. V gave up 5 bases and J gave up 0 bases, with 2 bases separating them. The CDR3: CASSRSGNTIYF. CDR3 sequence (DNA): TGTGCCAGCAGCCGCTCTGGAAACACCATATATTTT. Using reference TRBV11-2 and TRBJ1-3 for the parts outside the CDR3, the full variable domain is EAGVAQSPRYKIIEKRQSVAFWCNPISGHATLYWYQQILGQGPKLLIQFQNNGVVDDSQLPKDRFSAERLKGVDSTLKIQPAKLEDSAVYLCASSRSGNTIYFGEGSWLTVV.

The count of this clone is one. The chain combines TRBV2 with TRBJ2-5; 11 bases match TRBD2. The germline gives CDR1 SNHLY, CDR2 FYNNEI. The CDR3 has 16 residues. The ends lost 6 bases at V and 10 bases at J; junction bases unmatched: 16. The CDR3 nucleotides are TGTGCCAGCAGGCCTACTAGCGGGGGCTCCCCTGGGGACCAGTACTTC. This translates into CASRPTSGGSPGDQYF.

The chain employs TRBV2 and TRBJ2-1; weak D call: TRBD1 (6 bases). From germline, CDR1 is SNHLY and CDR2 FYNNEI. CDR3 length: 15 amino acids. Trimming took 1 base from V and 0 from J, leaving 7 bases between them. The CDR3 spells CASSEGTVSYNEQFF. In nucleotides, the CDR3 is TGTGCCAGCAGTGAAGGGACAGTCTCCTACAATGAGCAGTTCTTC.

The rearrangement joins TRBV6-6 to TRBJ2-7, with 8 bases fitting TRBD1. Germline V lookup: CDR1 MNHNY, CDR2 SVGAGI (reference sequence). The CDR3 has 14 residues. V gave up 3 bases and J gave up 6 bases; unmatched junction bases: 7. The CDR3 sequence is CASSYDRGVSEQYF. The CDR3 bases are TGTGCCAGCAGTTATGACAGGGGCGTGTCCGAGCAGTACTTC.

The genes are TRBV21-1 and TRBJ2-7; the D segment call TRBD1 is taken from the table without a DNA check. TRBV21-1 has pseudogene status. The length of the CDR3 is 12 residues. CDR3 in amino acids: CASSKAGGKQYF. In nucleotides, the CDR3 is TGTGCCAGCAGCAAAGCAGGGGGAAAGCAGTACTTC.

V usage is TRBV9 and J usage is TRBJ2-3; 10 nucleotides line up with TRBD2. Germline CDR1 reads SGDLS; CDR2 reads YYNGEE. Trimming removed 0 bases from V and 1 base from J; junction bases left unmatched: 5. The CDR3 sequence is 17 residues long. The CDR3 sequence: CASSVDAGTSGTDTQYF. The DNA of the CDR3 is TGTGCCAGCAGCGTAGATGCAGGGACTAGCGGCACAGATACGCAGTATTTT.

The chain combines TRBV6-6 with TRBJ1-1; tentatively, D is TRBD1 (6 bases). V was shortened by 6 bases and J by 4 bases, with 18 bases between the two germline ends. The CDR3 length is 15 residues. Looked up from germline, CDR1 is MNHNY and CDR2 is SVGAGI (reference sequence). The CDR3 region has the DNA TGTGCCAGCAGGTCGGGCAGGGGCCCCCCCACTGAAGCTTTCTTT. Translated: CASRSGRGPPTEAFF.

The V call is TRBV7-9, the J call TRBJ2-7; 12 positions agree with TRBD1. Per germline, CDR1 SEHNR and CDR2 FQNEAQ (reference sequence). The CDR3 has 16 amino acids. J was trimmed by 4 bases and V by 0 bases; bases with no gene match: 4. The DNA of the CDR3 is TGTGCCAGCAGCTTAGCGCAGGGACAGGGGGCTTACGAGCAGTACTTC. It codes for CASSLAQGQGAYEQYF.

This rearrangement joins TRBV4-3 to TRBJ2-7; D may be TRBD2 (7 bases). The V end was cut by 0 bases, the J end by 2 bases, with 11 bases between. Germline lookup yields CDR1 LGHNA and CDR2 YSLEER. CDR3 length: 15 amino acids. The CDR3 protein is CASSQDEGGTYEQYF. The CDR3 DNA reads as TGCGCCAGCAGCCAAGACGAGGGGGGGACCTACGAGCAGTACTTC.

This chain connects TRBV15 to TRBJ2-5, with a tentative D call TRBD1 (6 bases). V was clipped by 5 bases and J by 2 bases, with 15 bases between them. This CDR3 comprises 15 residues. CDR1 and CDR2 from the germline V gene are LNHNV and YYDKDF (reference sequence). The CDR3 DNA is TGTGCCACCAGCTCCCCGATCACAGGGCAAGAGACCCAGTACTTC. It codes for CATSSPITGQETQYF.